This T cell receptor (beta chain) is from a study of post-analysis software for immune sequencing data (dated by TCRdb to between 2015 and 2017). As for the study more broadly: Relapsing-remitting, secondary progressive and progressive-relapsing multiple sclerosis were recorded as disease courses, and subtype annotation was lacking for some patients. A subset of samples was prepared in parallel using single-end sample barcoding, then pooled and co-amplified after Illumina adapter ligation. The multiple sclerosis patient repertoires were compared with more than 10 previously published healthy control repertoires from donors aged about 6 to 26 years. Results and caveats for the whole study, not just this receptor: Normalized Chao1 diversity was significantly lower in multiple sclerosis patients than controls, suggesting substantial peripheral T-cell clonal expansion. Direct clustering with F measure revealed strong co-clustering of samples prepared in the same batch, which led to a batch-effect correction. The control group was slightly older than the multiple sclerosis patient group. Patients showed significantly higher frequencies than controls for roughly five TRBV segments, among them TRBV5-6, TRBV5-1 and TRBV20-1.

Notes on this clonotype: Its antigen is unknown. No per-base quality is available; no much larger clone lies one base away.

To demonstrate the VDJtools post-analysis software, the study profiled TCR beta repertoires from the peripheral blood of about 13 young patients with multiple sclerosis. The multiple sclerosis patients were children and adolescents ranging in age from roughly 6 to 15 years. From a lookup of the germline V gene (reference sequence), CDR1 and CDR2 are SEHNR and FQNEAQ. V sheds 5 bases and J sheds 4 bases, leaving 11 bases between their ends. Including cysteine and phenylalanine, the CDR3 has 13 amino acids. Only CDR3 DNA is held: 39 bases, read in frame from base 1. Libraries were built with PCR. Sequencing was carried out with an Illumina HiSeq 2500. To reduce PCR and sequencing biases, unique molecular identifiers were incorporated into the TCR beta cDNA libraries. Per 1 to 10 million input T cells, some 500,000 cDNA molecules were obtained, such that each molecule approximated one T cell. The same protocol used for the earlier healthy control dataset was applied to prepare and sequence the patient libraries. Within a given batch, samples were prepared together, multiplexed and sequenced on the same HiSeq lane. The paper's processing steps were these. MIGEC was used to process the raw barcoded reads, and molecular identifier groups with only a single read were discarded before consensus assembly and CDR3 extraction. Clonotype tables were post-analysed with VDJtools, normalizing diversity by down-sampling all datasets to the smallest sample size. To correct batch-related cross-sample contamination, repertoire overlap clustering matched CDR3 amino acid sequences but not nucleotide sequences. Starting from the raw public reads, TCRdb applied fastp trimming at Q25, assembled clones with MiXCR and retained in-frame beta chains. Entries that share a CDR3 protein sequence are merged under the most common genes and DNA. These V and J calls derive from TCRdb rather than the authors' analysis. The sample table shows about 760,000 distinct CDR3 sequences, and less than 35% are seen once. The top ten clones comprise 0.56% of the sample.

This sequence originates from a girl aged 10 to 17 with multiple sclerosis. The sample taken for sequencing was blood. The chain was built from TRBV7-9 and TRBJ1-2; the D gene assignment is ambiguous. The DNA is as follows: TGTGCCAGCAGCCAACAAACGGTCTATGGCTACACCTTC. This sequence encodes CASSQQTVYGYTF.